What follows describes a single TCR beta chain. The specificity of this receptor is unknown. Nothing much larger sits one base from this clone, and base qualities are not available. During the collection period, no infections or other immune events were recorded for the healthy donors. Healthy-donor blood repertoires served as a training cohort to calibrate time-dependent variance in a beta-binomial model of T-cell clone differential abundance. The training cohort included 10 or so healthy donors, of whom 3 were female and 7 were male. The donors were between roughly 29 and 65 years old, with an average age of about 45 years. Whole blood, obtained from a commercial supplier, was collected from each healthy donor at three time points spaced roughly 2 weeks apart. For immunosequencing, genomic DNA was extracted from whole blood that had not been sorted. TCRbeta CDR3 regions were profiled with the immunoSEQ Assay using bias-controlled multiplex PCR amplification of genomic DNA. The paper's data handling went like this. To quantify the absolute abundance of each unique TCRbeta CDR3 region, the sequences were collapsed and filtered. Two models were used to test differential abundance: a binomial model (Fisher-equivalent) and a beta-binomial model that adds time-dependent variance fitted from healthy donors. Any clone with fewer than 5 combined templates was excluded, and a clone was called differentially abundant if its Benjamini-Hochberg FDR was below 0.01. The form v = (b*log(k)+a)^2 was used to model beta-binomial variance as a function of total template count across the two samples. TCRdb's version of the immuneACCESS table is confined to in-frame rearrangements and falls short of the full clone set. An unresolved V gene accounts for under half of the shortfall where checked; the remainder is of unknown origin. The V and J calls and clone size are taken from that table; D and trimming were inferred from the DNA. The sample table contains approximately 120,000 clones; only one count was recorded for less than 90% of them. The leading ten clones occupy roughly 7.6% of the sample.

Trimming costs V 4 bases and J 9 bases, and their ends lie 17 bases apart. The CDR3 contains 14 residues, cysteine and phenylalanine counted. Left in the record is the CDR3 DNA by itself, 42 bases read in frame from the first base. Based on the germline V gene, the CDR1 and CDR2 sequences are SGHRS and YFSETQ. The data stem from a study of identifying expanded T cells in peripheral blood (dated by TCRdb to about 2019). About the investigation overall: Technical replicates were generated by sequencing separate aliquots of the same genomic DNA pool, with four replicates compared pairwise.

Results and caveats for the whole study, not just this receptor: Across all healthy donors, variance in clone template counts between approximately two-week samples was found to increase significantly with total template count. Between technical replicates the binomial model flagged approximately 1.3 differentially abundant clones, whereas over roughly 2 weeks the binomial model flagged about 15 and over about 4 weeks 19 to 20. The authors expected that biological variance in healthy repertoires might rise further over much longer intervals, such as months to years. The beta-binomial model significantly reduced the number of clones called differentially abundant and the false-positive rate across all healthy-donor time intervals.

This sequence was found in a person aged 18 to 69 in good health. Sequenced sample: blood. This chain joins TRBV5-1 to TRBJ2-1, and perhaps TRBD2 as D gene, on 5 matching bases. The CDR3 sequence is CASSKDLAGGEQFF. The nucleotide sequence reads TGCGCCAGCAGCAAGGACCTCGCCGGAGGTGAGCAGTTCTTC.